A selection of T cell receptor beta chains follows, all from one sample in a study of response to subunit inactivated influenza vaccine. TCRdb passed the RT-PCR reads through MiXCR, listing each CDR3 protein once. Found here are 450,000 to 600,000 distinct CDR3 sequences, approximately 7.7% of them singletons; the top ten hold under 15%. Material: PBMCs from blood, obtained roughly 24 months after vaccination. These receptors came from a man aged 50-75 years who received an inactivated influenza vaccine. The CDR3 runs from the conserved cysteine through the conserved F or W. A D gene is named only where the DNA matches it firmly. Size tells how often a clone was seen (once, few, many) or the class of an expanded clone, and some rows leave it out.

v_gene	abundance	d_gene	j_gene	CDR3aa	CDR3nt
TRBV12-3/TRBV12-4	NA	NA	TRBJ1-5	CASSSRAHQPQHF	TGTGCCAGCAGTTCGAGGGCTCATCAGCCCCAGCATTTT
TRBV29-1	NA	TRBD1	TRBJ2-3	CSVPGTVLADTQYF	TGCAGCGTTCCTGGGACAGTTTTGGCGGATACGCAGTATTTT
TRBV10-3	NA	TRBD1	TRBJ1-4	CAISGGQLLNEKLFF	TGTGCCATCAGTGGGGGACAGCTCCTTAATGAAAAACTGTTTTTT
TRBV20-1	few	TRBD2	TRBJ2-1	CSAFTSGGAFVNEQFF	TGCAGTGCATTTACTAGCGGGGGGGCATTTGTCAATGAGCAGTTCTTC
TRBV3-1	NA	NA	TRBJ1-1	CASSHRALNTEAFF	TGTGCCAGCAGCCACCGGGCCTTGAACACTGAAGCTTTCTTT
TRBV20-1	few	TRBD2	TRBJ2-2	CSARTSRNTGELFF	TGCAGTGCCCGGACTAGCAGGAACACCGGGGAGCTGTTTTTT
TRBV20-1	few	NA	TRBJ2-2	CSAIQGGGTGELFF	TGCAGTGCTATTCAGGGGGGCGGCACCGGGGAGCTGTTTTTT
TRBV11-3	NA	NA	TRBJ2-3	CASSSRQNPNTDTQYF	TGTGCCAGCAGCTCAAGACAAAACCCTAACACAGATACGCAGTATTTT
TRBV12-3/TRBV12-4	few	TRBD1	TRBJ2-7	CASADRGPYEQYF	TGTGCCAGCGCCGACAGGGGGCCCTACGAGCAGTACTTC
TRBV20-1	few	NA	TRBJ2-7	CSARIGGSYEQYF	TGCAGTGCTAGAATCGGGGGATCCTACGAGCAGTACTTC
TRBV7-2	few	NA	TRBJ1-2	CASSLAFGQDGYTF	TGTGCCAGCAGCTTAGCTTTCGGACAAGATGGCTACACCTTC
TRBV5-4	few	TRBD2	TRBJ2-3	CASSAGTSGSSDTQYF	TGTGCCAGCAGCGCGGGGACTAGCGGGAGTTCAGATACGCAGTATTTT
TRBV6-2/TRBV6-3	few	TRBD2	TRBJ2-7	CASQRAGDFYEQYF	TGTGCCAGCCAAAGAGCGGGGGACTTCTACGAGCAGTACTTC
TRBV9	many	TRBD2	TRBJ2-3	CASSLLAGVTDTQYF	TGTGCCAGCAGCTTACTAGCGGGAGTGACAGATACGCAGTATTTT
TRBV4-3	many	NA	TRBJ1-1	CASSQAGGGMLNTEAFF	TGCGCCAGCAGCCAAGCCGGGGGGGGGATGTTGAACACTGAAGCTTTCTTT
TRBV10-3	few	NA	TRBJ1-6	CAIRPGTPNSPLHF	TGTGCCATCAGACCCGGGACACCCAATTCACCCCTCCACTTT
TRBV5-8	NA	NA	TRBJ2-5	CASSRARLQETQYF	TGTGCCAGCAGCCGTGCAAGGTTACAAGAGACCCAGTACTTC
TRBV20-1	many	NA	TRBJ2-5	CSADLGARQETQYF	TGCAGTGCTGATTTGGGGGCCCGACAAGAGACCCAGTACTTC
TRBV18	NA	TRBD1	TRBJ2-1	CASSLREQGEQFF	TGTGCCAGCTCACTCCGGGAACAGGGGGAGCAGTTCTTC
TRBV11-2	many	TRBD2	TRBJ2-1	CASSLDELAGSSSYNEQFF	TGTGCCAGCAGCTTAGATGAACTAGCGGGATCGAGCTCCTACAATGAGCAGTTCTTC
TRBV9	many	TRBD2	TRBJ2-3	CASSRTRLAGVADTQYF	TGTGCCAGCAGCAGAACGAGACTAGCGGGAGTAGCAGATACGCAGTATTTT
TRBV7-8	few	TRBD1	TRBJ1-1	CASSLRGTGGAFF	TGTGCCAGCAGCTTAAGAGGGACAGGGGGAGCTTTCTTT
TRBV6-2/TRBV6-3	NA	TRBD1	TRBJ2-3	CASSYRGGGDTQYF	TGTGCCAGCAGTTACCGAGGGGGCGGAGATACGCAGTATTTT
TRBV2	few	NA	TRBJ2-4	CASSELALKNIQYF	TGTGCCAGCAGTGAACTGGCCCTCAAAAACATTCAGTACTTC
TRBV12-3/TRBV12-4	NA	NA	TRBJ1-6	CASSLGPTAPLHF	TGTGCCAGCAGTTTAGGGCCCACGGCCCCCCTCCACTTT
TRBV11-3	NA	TRBD2	TRBJ2-1	CAGSLGTSGIHEQFF	TGTGCCGGCAGCTTAGGGACTAGCGGGATACATGAGCAGTTCTTC
TRBV27	few	NA	TRBJ2-7	CASSPTDKYEQYF	TGTGCCAGCAGTCCAACCGACAAATACGAGCAGTACTTC
TRBV6-1	NA	NA	TRBJ1-4	CASGRSARATNEKLFF	TGTGCCAGCGGGCGGTCCGCGAGGGCAACTAATGAAAAACTGTTTTTT
TRBV5-1	few	NA	TRBJ1-4	CASSLEGRDEKLFF	TGCGCCAGCAGCTTAGAGGGGAGAGATGAAAAACTGTTTTTT
TRBV29-1	few	NA	TRBJ2-7	CSVEDLGFEQYF	TGCAGCGTTGAAGATCTGGGATTCGAGCAGTACTTC
TRBV7-2	NA	TRBD2	TRBJ2-7	CASSLIAGWNEQYF	TGTGCCAGCAGCTTAATAGCGGGATGGAACGAGCAGTACTTC
TRBV7-9	NA	NA	TRBJ2-5	CASSLRWGDQETQYF	TGTGCCAGCAGCTTACGTTGGGGGGACCAAGAGACCCAGTACTTC
TRBV6-5	NA	NA	TRBJ1-4	CASSYSGARYEKLFF	TGTGCCAGCAGTTACTCGGGGGCCCGCTATGAAAAACTGTTTTTT
TRBV2	few	NA	TRBJ1-1	CASSMDRVTVEAFF	TGTGCCAGCAGCATGGATAGAGTCACCGTTGAAGCTTTCTTT
TRBV5-1	few	NA	TRBJ2-7	CASTPPGRSNLEQYF	TGCGCCAGCACACCCCCGGGACGGTCGAATCTCGAGCAGTACTTC
TRBV6-5	NA	TRBD1	TRBJ2-7	CASSYSMGTGGSYEQYF	TGTGCCAGCAGTTACTCGATGGGGACAGGGGGTTCCTACGAGCAGTACTTC
TRBV11-2	many	NA	TRBJ2-1	CASSLERTEYNEQFF	TGTGCCAGCAGCTTAGAGAGGACAGAATACAATGAGCAGTTCTTC
TRBV7-2	many	NA	TRBJ2-2	CASSLVLLNTGELFF	TGTGCCAGCAGCTTAGTATTGCTGAACACCGGGGAGCTGTTTTTT
TRBV5-1	few	NA	TRBJ2-3	CASSWGPGGADTQYF	TGCGCCAGCAGCTGGGGTCCCGGGGGCGCAGATACGCAGTATTTT
TRBV21-1	many	NA	TRBJ2-7	CASSPRGEVNEQYF	TGTGCCAGCAGCCCCCGGGGGGAGGTGAACGAGCAGTACTTC
TRBV7-9	few	NA	TRBJ2-7	CASSSDRYSYEQYF	TGTGCCAGCAGCTCTGACAGGTACTCCTACGAGCAGTACTTC
TRBV4-3	NA	NA	TRBJ2-7	CASSQDRFLSYEQYF	TGCGCCAGCAGCCAAGACAGATTCCTCTCCTACGAGCAGTACTTC
TRBV6-5	NA	NA	TRBJ1-1	CASSYSGIRSGNTEAFF	TGTGCCAGCAGTTACTCAGGGATCAGAAGCGGAAACACTGAAGCTTTCTTT
TRBV10-3	few	NA	TRBJ2-7	CAISEEGIPHEQYF	TGTGCCATCAGTGAGGAGGGAATCCCCCACGAGCAGTACTTC
TRBV5-1	NA	NA	TRBJ2-5	CASSLANRGAETQYF	TGCGCCAGCAGCTTGGCCAACCGAGGTGCAGAGACCCAGTACTTC
TRBV6-6	few	NA	TRBJ1-5	CASSYGEGQPQHF	TGTGCCAGCAGTTACGGAGAGGGTCAGCCCCAGCATTTT
TRBV12-3/TRBV12-4	many	NA	TRBJ2-2	CASSPGSLAGELFF	TGTGCCAGCAGCCCGGGCAGTTTGGCCGGGGAGCTGTTTTTT
TRBV12-3/TRBV12-4	few	NA	TRBJ1-1	CASTLGALGTEAFF	TGTGCCAGCACTCTAGGGGCTTTGGGCACTGAAGCTTTCTTT
TRBV29-1	few	NA	TRBJ2-1	CSVEWVYGEQFF	TGCAGCGTTGAATGGGTGTACGGGGAGCAGTTCTTC
TRBV15	NA	TRBD2	TRBJ2-1	CATSSVPGLAGGFNEQFF	TGTGCCACCAGCAGTGTCCCGGGACTAGCGGGAGGTTTCAATGAGCAGTTCTTC
TRBV5-6	NA	NA	TRBJ2-1	CASSLFGDVEQFF	TGTGCCAGCAGCTTGTTTGGCGATGTGGAGCAGTTCTTC
TRBV5-5	NA	NA	TRBJ2-7	CASSLFGGSSYEQYF	TGTGCCAGCAGCTTGTTTGGAGGGAGCTCCTACGAGCAGTACTTC
TRBV19	few	TRBD2	TRBJ2-7	CASSIEGLAGSEQYF	TGTGCCAGTAGTATAGAGGGACTAGCTGGATCCGAGCAGTACTTC
TRBV5-5	NA	NA	TRBJ2-2	CASSLMALQGRNTGELFF	TGTGCCAGCAGCTTGATGGCCCTTCAGGGTCGAAACACCGGGGAGCTGTTTTTT
TRBV5-1	NA	NA	TRBJ2-3	CASSPTTGQSDTRYF	TGCGCCAGCAGCCCCACGACCGGACAGTCAGATACGCGGTATTTT
TRBV9	NA	TRBD2	TRBJ2-4	CAGSPGLAGGENIQYF	TGTGCCGGCAGCCCGGGACTAGCGGGAGGAGAAAACATTCAGTACTTC
TRBV9	few	TRBD1	TRBJ2-7	CASSVGDRGSYEQYF	TGTGCCAGCAGCGTAGGGGACAGGGGGTCCTACGAGCAGTACTTC
TRBV29-1	NA	NA	TRBJ2-3	CSVELGDTDTQYF	TGCAGCGTTGAGTTAGGGGACACAGATACGCAGTATTTT
TRBV20-1	many	TRBD2	TRBJ2-1	CSASSGGSYNEQFF	TGCAGTGCTAGTAGCGGGGGTTCCTACAATGAGCAGTTCTTC